This T cell receptor (beta chain) was captured in a study of blood T cell repertoires in COVID-19. At the level of the study: Italy, Spain and the United States were the sources of the convalescent and acute COVID-19 samples. In each case, the material was cDNA or gDNA derived from T cells, B-cell-depleted T cells, or PBMCs.

Here immunoSEQ multiplex PCR was the method, and the copy in TCRdb shows in-frame clones only, minus some. Of some 25,000 clones listed, roughly 80% were seen once; the top ten hold more than 45%. V shed 11 bases and J 4 bases; nucleotides not matched to a gene: 11. The CDR3 is made up of 14 amino acids. The sequencing input was peripheral blood. The gene calls are TRBV23-1 and TRBJ2-7, with 10 bases aligning to TRBD1. TRBV23-1 is sorted into the ORF group, with uncertain function. This receptor was obtained from a middle-aged man with active or convalescent COVID-19. The CDR3 sequence is CAGSCRDRGYEQYF. Here the CDR3 DNA reads TGCGCCGGATCTTGCCGGGACAGGGGTTACGAGCAGTACTTC.